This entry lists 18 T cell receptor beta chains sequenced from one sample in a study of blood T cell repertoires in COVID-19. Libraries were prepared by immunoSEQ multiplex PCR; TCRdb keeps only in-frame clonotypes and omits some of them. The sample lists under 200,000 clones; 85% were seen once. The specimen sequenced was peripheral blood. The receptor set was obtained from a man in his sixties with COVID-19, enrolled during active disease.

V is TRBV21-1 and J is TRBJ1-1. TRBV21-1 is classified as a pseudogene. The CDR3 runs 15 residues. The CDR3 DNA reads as TGTGCCAGCAGCAAAGGGCGTCTTGAGGAGACTGAAGCTTTCTTT. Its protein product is CASSKGRLEETEAFF.

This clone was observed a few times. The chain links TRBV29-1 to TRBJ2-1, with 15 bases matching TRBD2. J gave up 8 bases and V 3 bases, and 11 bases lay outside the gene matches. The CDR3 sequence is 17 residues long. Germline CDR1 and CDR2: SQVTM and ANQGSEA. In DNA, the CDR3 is TGCAGCGTTGAGGATCACCGGACTAGCGGGAGGGCCGATGAGCAGTTCTTC. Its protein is CSVEDHRTSGRADEQFF.

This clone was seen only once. CDR3 coding DNA: TGTGCCAGCAGTTACAATGGACTAGCGGGACTCTACGAGCAGTACTTC. It specifies CASSYNGLAGLYEQYF. The V call is TRBV6-6, the J call TRBJ2-7; 12 bases are a match to TRBD2. The CDR3 consists of 16 residues. Trimming took 2 bases from V and 3 from J; bases not matched to a gene: 5. The germline V gene has CDR1 MNHNY and CDR2 SVGAGI (reference sequence).

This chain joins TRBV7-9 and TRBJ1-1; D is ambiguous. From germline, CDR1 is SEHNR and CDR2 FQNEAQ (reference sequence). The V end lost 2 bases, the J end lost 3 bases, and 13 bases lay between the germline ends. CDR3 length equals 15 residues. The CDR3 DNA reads TGTGCCAGCAGCTTACCGTCCGGACTGTACACTGAAGCTTTCTTT. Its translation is CASSLPSGLYTEAFF.

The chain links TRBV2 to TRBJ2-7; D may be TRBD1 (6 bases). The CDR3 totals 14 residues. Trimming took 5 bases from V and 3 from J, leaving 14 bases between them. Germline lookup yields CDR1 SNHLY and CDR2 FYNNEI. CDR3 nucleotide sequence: TGTGCCAGCAGTCAATCGGACAGCCTCTACGAGCAGTACTTC. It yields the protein CASSQSDSLYEQYF.

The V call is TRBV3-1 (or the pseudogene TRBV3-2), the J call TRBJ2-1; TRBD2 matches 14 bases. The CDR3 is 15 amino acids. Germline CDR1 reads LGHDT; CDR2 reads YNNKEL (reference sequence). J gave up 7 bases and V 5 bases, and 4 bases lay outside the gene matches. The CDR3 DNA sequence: TGTGCCAGCAGCACGACTAGCGGGAGGGGAAATGAGCAGTTCTTC. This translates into CASSTTSGRGNEQFF.

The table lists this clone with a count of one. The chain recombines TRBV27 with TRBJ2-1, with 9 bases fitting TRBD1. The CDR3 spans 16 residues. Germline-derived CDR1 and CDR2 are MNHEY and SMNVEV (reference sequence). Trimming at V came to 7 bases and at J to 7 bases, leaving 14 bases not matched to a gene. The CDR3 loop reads CASNSGTGISKNEQFF. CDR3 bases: TGTGCCAGCAACTCCGGGACAGGGATTAGTAAGAATGAGCAGTTCTTC.

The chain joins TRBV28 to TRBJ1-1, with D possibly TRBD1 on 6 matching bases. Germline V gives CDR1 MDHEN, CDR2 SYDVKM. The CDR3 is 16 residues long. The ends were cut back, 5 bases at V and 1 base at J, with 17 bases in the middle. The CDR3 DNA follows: TGTGCCAGCAGTGCCCCCTTGGGGACAAAGAACACTGAAGCTTTCTTT. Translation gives CASSAPLGTKNTEAFF.

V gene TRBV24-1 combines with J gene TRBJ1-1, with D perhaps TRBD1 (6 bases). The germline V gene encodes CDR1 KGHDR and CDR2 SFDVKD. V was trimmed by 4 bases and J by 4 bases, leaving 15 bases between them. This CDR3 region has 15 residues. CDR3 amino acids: CATSEGGGLSTEAFF. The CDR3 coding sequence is TGTGCCACCAGTGAAGGGGGTGGACTGAGCACTGAAGCTTTCTTT.

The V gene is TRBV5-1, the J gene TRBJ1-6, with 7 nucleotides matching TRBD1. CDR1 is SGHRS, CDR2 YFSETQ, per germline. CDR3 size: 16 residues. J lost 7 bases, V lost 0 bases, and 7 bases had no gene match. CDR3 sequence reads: CASSLATGTVNSPLHF. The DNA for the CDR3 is TGCGCCAGCAGCTTGGCAACCGGGACAGTGAATTCACCCCTCCACTTT.

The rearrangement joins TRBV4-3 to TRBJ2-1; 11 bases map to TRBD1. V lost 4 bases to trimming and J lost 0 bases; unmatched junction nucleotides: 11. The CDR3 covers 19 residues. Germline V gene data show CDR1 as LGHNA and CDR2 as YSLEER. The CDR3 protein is CASSLMGTGGLSSYNEQFF. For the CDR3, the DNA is TGCGCCAGCAGCCTCATGGGGACAGGGGGGCTGAGCTCCTACAATGAGCAGTTCTTC.

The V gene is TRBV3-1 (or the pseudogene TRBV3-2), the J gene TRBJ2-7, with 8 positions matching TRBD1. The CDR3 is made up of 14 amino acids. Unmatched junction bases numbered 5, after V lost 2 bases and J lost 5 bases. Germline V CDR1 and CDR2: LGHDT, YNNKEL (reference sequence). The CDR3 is CASSQSDRANEQYF. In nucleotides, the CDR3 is TGTGCCAGCAGCCAATCGGACAGGGCCAACGAGCAGTACTTC.

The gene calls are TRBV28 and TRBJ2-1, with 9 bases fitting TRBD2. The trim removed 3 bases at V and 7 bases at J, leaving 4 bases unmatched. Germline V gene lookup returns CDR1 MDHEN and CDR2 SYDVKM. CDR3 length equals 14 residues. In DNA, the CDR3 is TGTGCCAGCAGTTTGCGGGAGGGCCGAAATGAGCAGTTCTTC. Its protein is CASSLREGRNEQFF.

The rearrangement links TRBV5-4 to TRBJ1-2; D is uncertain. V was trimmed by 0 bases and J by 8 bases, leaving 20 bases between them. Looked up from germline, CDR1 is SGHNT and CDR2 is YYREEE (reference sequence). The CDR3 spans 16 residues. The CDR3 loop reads CASSLAATTTALGYTF. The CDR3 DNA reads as TGTGCCAGCAGCTTGGCGGCGACTACAACGGCCTTGGGCTACACCTTC.

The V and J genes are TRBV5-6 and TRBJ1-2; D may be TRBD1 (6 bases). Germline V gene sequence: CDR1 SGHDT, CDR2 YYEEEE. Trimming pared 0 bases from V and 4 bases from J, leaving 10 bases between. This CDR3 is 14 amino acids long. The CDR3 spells CASSLVQGIYGYTF. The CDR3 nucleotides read TGTGCCAGCAGCTTGGTGCAGGGGATCTATGGCTACACCTTC.

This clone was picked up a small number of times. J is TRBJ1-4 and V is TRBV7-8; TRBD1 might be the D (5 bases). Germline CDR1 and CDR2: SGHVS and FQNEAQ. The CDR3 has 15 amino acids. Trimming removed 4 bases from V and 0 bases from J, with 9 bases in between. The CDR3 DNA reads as TGTGCCAGCAGCTCCCAGGGTGCAACTAATGAAAAACTGTTTTTT. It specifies CASSSQGATNEKLFF.

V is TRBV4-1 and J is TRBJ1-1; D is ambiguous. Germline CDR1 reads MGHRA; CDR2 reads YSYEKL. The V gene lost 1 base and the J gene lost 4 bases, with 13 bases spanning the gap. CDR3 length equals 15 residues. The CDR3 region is CASSQGHAGFTEAFF. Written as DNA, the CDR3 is TGCGCCAGCAGCCAAGGGCACGCAGGCTTCACTGAAGCTTTCTTT.

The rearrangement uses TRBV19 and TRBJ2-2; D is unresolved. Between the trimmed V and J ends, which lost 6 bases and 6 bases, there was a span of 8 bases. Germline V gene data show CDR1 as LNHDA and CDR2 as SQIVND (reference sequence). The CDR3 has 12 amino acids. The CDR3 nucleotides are TGTGCCAGTAGCGGTGGGCCCGGGGAGCTGTTTTTT. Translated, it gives CASSGGPGELFF.